These T cell receptor beta chains were read from a single sample in a study of cytomegalovirus exposure and HLA in healthy donors. TCRdb's table, derived via immunoSEQ multiplex PCR, lists solely in-frame clones and lacks some. This table has 100,000 or so clones, about 73% appearing once. Source material: PBMCs. The receptors stem from a woman aged 40 to 50 in good health and CMV-seropositive. Both conserved end residues are part of each CDR3. D genes are given only for firm matches. The size field is filled for only some rows; it gives once, few, many or a size class.

TRBV7-2,.,TRBJ2-7,.,TGTGCCAGCAGCTTAGCCAGGGTCTCCTACGAGCAGTACTTC,CASSLARVSYEQYF
TRBV7-6,once,TRBJ2-7,TRBD1,TGTGCCAGCAGCTTGTCGCCACAGACAGGGGTGGGGTCCTACGAGCAGTACTTC,CASSLSPQTGVGSYEQYF
TRBV28,once,TRBJ2-3,TRBD2,TGTGCCAGCAGTTTGGGACTAGCGGGAGTTTCAGATACGCAGTATTTT,CASSLGLAGVSDTQYF
TRBV19,few,TRBJ2-7,TRBD1,TGTGCCAGTACCTTCGGGACAGGGTCCTACGAGCAGTACTTC,CASTFGTGSYEQYF
TRBV5-1,many,TRBJ2-7,.,TGCGCCAGCAGCTTGGACAGGGCAGGCTACGAGCAGTACTTC,CASSLDRAGYEQYF
TRBV29-1,few,TRBJ1-5,.,TGCAGCGTCGCAGATAGCGACCAGCCCCAGCATTTT,CSVADSDQPQHF
TRBV7-9,.,TRBJ2-7,TRBD2,TGTTCCAGCAGCTTAGCCGCTACTGGCGGGAGGTCCTACGAGCAGTACTTC,CSSSLAATGGRSYEQYF
TRBV5-4,.,TRBJ2-7,.,TGTGCCAGCAGCTTGGCCTTTTCAGGGATTCAGTCCTACGAGCAGTACTTC,CASSLAFSGIQSYEQYF
TRBV21-1,.,TRBJ2-7,.,TGTGCCACCAACAAACTAGCGGGAGGACGATACGAGCAGTACTTC,CATNKLAGGRYEQYF
TRBV6-1,.,TRBJ2-7,TRBD2,TGTGCCACCAGGACTAGCGGGAGCTCCTACGAGCAGTACTTC,CATRTSGSSYEQYF
TRBV7-9,.,TRBJ2-7,TRBD2,TGTGCCAGCAGCTCTGGACTAGCGGGAGTCCCCGGGGAGCAGTACTTC,CASSSGLAGVPGEQYF
TRBV11-2,.,TRBJ2-5,.,TGTGCCAGCAGCTTAGGAGCTAGCTTTCCCCAAGAGACCCAGTACTTC,CASSLGASFPQETQYF
TRBV5-4,many,TRBJ2-7,TRBD2,TGTGCCAGCAGCCCTGGGACTAGCGGGAGGGAGCAGTACTTC,CASSPGTSGREQYF
TRBV13,.,TRBJ2-3,.,TGTGCCAGCAGCCTAAGAAGTCCTGCTAGCACAGATACGCAGTATTTT,CASSLRSPASTDTQYF
TRBV7-8,.,TRBJ1-2,.,TGTGCCAGCAGCTTAGGGGGCACCTATGGCTACACCTTC,CASSLGGTYGYTF
TRBV5-8,.,TRBJ1-1,.,TGTGCCAGCAGCTTGGGATTCGGGACTAATGAAGCTTTCTTT,CASSLGFGTNEAFF
TRBV23-1,.,TRBJ2-1,TRBD1,TGCGCCAGCAGTCATAGGGACAGGGAACCCTTATACAATGAGCAGTTCTTC,CASSHRDREPLYNEQFF
TRBV6-4,.,TRBJ2-3,.,TGTGCCAGCAGTGTGACCCCCGGGGATACGCAGTATTTT,CASSVTPGDTQYF
TRBV7-3,.,TRBJ2-1,TRBD2,TGTGCCAGCAGCCTTACAGCGGGAGCTTCGTGGGATGAGCAGTTCTTC,CASSLTAGASWDEQFF
TRBV19,.,TRBJ1-1,.,TGTGCCAGTAGTTCTCAGGGGATTGTCGCTGAAGCTTTCTTT,CASSSQGIVAEAFF
TRBV4-2,.,TRBJ2-3,.,TGTGCCAGCAGCCAAGGGCCGGCGGCAGATACGCAGTATTTT,CASSQGPAADTQYF
TRBV5-1,.,TRBJ2-5,.,TGCGCCAGCAGCTTGAAGCTAGCCGTAGAGGGAGAGACCCAGTACTTC,CASSLKLAVEGETQYF
TRBV5-1,.,TRBJ1-1,TRBD1,TGCGCCAGCAGCCCCCGGACAGGGAGTAATGCGGAAGCTTTCTTT,CASSPRTGSNAEAFF
TRBV30,.,TRBJ2-7,TRBD1,TGTGCCTGGAGTTTACCGGGACAGGCGTTCGAGCAGTACTTC,CAWSLPGQAFEQYF
TRBV7-2,.,TRBJ2-3,.,TGTGCCAGCAGCTTGGCCCACACAGATACGCAGTATTTT,CASSLAHTDTQYF
TRBV7-6,.,TRBJ2-1,.,TGTGCCAGCAGCGTCGTGGGGGAGGCATACAATGAGCAGTTCTTC,CASSVVGEAYNEQFF
TRBV4-3,.,TRBJ2-1,TRBD2,TGCGCCAGCAGCCAAGATCGGGGGGGAGCGGGGAATGAGCAGTTCTTC,CASSQDRGGAGNEQFF
TRBV28,.,TRBJ2-1,.,TGTGCCAGCAGCCCCCGTAGACTAGTTCCTGAGCAGTTCTTC,CASSPRRLVPEQFF
TRBV30,few,TRBJ2-5,TRBD1,TGTGCCTGGACACAGACAGGGTATTCGGAGACCCAGTACTTC,CAWTQTGYSETQYF
TRBV28,.,TRBJ1-3,.,TGTGCCAGCAAAGGAGGGGAGGGACGGGCTGGAAACACCATATATTTT,CASKGGEGRAGNTIYF
TRBV21-1,.,TRBJ2-5,.,TGTGCCAGCGGCATTGGACAGGGGGCAGGAGAGACCCAGTACTTC,CASGIGQGAGETQYF
TRBV10-2,.,TRBJ2-7,TRBD1,TGCGCCAGCAGCGGACAGGTTCTCTCCTACGAGCAGTACTTC,CASSGQVLSYEQYF
TRBV7-9,.,TRBJ2-4,.,TGTGCCAGCAGTCCGGGAGAGGGGAACATTCAGTACTTC,CASSPGEGNIQYF
TRBV28,few,TRBJ2-6,TRBD1,TGTGGGACCAGGGGGCGGTCTGGGGCCAACGTCCTGACTTTC,CGTRGRSGANVLTF
TRBV7-2,.,TRBJ2-3,TRBD2,TGTGCCAGCAGCTTGCTAGCGGGGAGCACAGATACGCAGTATTTT,CASSLLAGSTDTQYF
TRBV9,.,TRBJ2-3,.,TGTGCCAGCAGCGTAGTAGGAGAGGGCACAGATACGCAGTATTTT,CASSVVGEGTDTQYF
TRBV19,.,TRBJ1-4,.,TGTGCCAGTAGTACACAAGGGGCTCGGGAAAAACTGTTTTTT,CASSTQGAREKLFF
TRBV14,.,TRBJ1-3,.,TGTGCCAGCAGCCAAATAGCTGGAAACACCATATATTTT,CASSQIAGNTIYF
TRBV28,.,TRBJ2-7,TRBD1,TGTGCCAGCAGTCTTTATGGAGGCGGGGACAGGGGGAAATACGAGCAGTACTTC,CASSLYGGGDRGKYEQYF
TRBV11-3,.,TRBJ2-2,TRBD1,TGTGCCAGCAGCTTAACTGGGACAGCAACAACCGGGGAGCTGTTTTTT,CASSLTGTATTGELFF
TRBV28,.,TRBJ2-2,TRBD1,TGTGCCAGCAGTTTCGAAGACAGGGTTTCCGGGGAGCTGTTTTTT,CASSFEDRVSGELFF
TRBV18,.,TRBJ2-3,.,TGTGCCAGCTCACCACTTGGGGAGAGCACAGATACGCAGTATTTT,CASSPLGESTDTQYF
TRBV29-1,.,TRBJ1-3,.,TGCAGCGTTGCTTTCACAGGGACCTCTGGAAACACCATATATTTT,CSVAFTGTSGNTIYF
TRBV6-6,.,TRBJ2-7,TRBD1,TGTGCCAGCAGCTTAGGACAGGGAGTGGACGAGCAGTACTTC,CASSLGQGVDEQYF
TRBV11-3,.,TRBJ2-6,.,TGTGCCAGCAGCTTAGATCTCGGGGGTACTGGGGCCAACGTCCTGACTTTC,CASSLDLGGTGANVLTF